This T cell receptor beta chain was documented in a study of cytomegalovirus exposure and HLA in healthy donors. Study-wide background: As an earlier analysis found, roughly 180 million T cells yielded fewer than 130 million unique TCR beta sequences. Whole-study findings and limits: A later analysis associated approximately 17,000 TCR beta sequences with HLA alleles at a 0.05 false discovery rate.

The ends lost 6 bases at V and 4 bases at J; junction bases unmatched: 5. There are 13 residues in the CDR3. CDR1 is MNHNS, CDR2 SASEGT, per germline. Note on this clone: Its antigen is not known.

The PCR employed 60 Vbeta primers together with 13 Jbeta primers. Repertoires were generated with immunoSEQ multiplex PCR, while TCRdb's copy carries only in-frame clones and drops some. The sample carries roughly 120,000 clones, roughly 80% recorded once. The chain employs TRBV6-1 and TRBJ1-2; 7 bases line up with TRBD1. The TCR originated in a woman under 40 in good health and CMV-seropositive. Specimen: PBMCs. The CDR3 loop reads CASSSRGAYGYTF. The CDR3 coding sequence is TGTGCCAGCAGCTCCAGGGGGGCCTATGGCTACACCTTC.